Shown below are 25 T cell receptor beta chains from a single sample sequenced in a study of blood T cell repertoires in COVID-19. Libraries were prepared by immunoSEQ multiplex PCR; TCRdb keeps only in-frame clonotypes and omits some of them. The data contain just over 150,000 clones, 88% of them singletons. The sequencing input was peripheral blood. All receptors come from a woman aged 70-85 years with acute or convalescent COVID-19.

This chain links TRBV11-2 with TRBJ2-1; 8 bases are a match to TRBD2. There are 17 residues in the CDR3. Losses at the gene ends were 1 base for V and 0 bases for J; bases not matched to a gene: 5. The germline V gene encodes CDR1 SGHAT and CDR2 FQNNGV. The CDR3, as DNA: TGTGCCAGCAGCTTAGGTCCGGGAGGGCTCTCCTACAATGAGCAGTTCTTC. This gives the protein CASSLGPGGLSYNEQFF.

This clone showed up just once. The rearrangement uses TRBV11-1 and TRBJ1-1, with 7 bases matching TRBD1. CDR3 length: 15 amino acids. In germline, CDR1 is SGHAT, CDR2 FQDESV (reference sequence). Trimming took 3 bases from V and 5 from J; bases not matched to a gene: 9. CDR3 DNA: TGTGCCAGCAGCTTCTTGGTAGGGGGCCTAACTGAAGCTTTCTTT. Protein product: CASSFLVGGLTEAFF.

The chain uses TRBV28 and TRBJ2-1, with 15 bases that match TRBD2. Germline CDR1 reads MDHEN; CDR2 reads SYDVKM. V lost 5 bases, J lost 4 bases, and 3 bases stayed unmatched. This CDR3 spans 16 amino acids. The CDR3 bases are TGTGCCAGCAGTCAGGGGACTAGCGGGGGGTACAATGAGCAGTTCTTC. Its protein product is CASSQGTSGGYNEQFF.

The V gene is TRBV12-3 or TRBV12-4, the J gene TRBJ1-2; D is uncertain. Trimming cost V 6 bases and J 4 bases, with 12 bases left between them. CDR3 length: 13 residues. The CDR3 here is CASSIGEGYGYTF. CDR3 bases: TGTGCCAGCAGCATCGGGGAAGGCTATGGCTACACCTTC.

This chain joins TRBV15 and TRBJ2-5; TRBD2 might be the D (7 bases). The CDR3 length is 15 residues. Germline V gene lookup returns CDR1 LNHNV and CDR2 YYDKDF (reference sequence). Trimming left V 1 base short and J 3 bases short, with 12 bases between. The CDR3: CATSRGGAGEETQYF. CDR3 DNA sequence: TGTGCCACCAGCAGAGGGGGGGCGGGGGAAGAGACCCAGTACTTC.

This chain connects TRBV18 to TRBJ2-3; 7 nucleotides line up with TRBD1. The CDR3 contains 14 residues. Germline V gives CDR1 KGHSH, CDR2 LQKENI. Trimming removed 6 bases from V and 6 bases from J; junction bases left unmatched: 9. The CDR3 reads CASSSDRDGDTQYF. For the CDR3, the DNA is TGTGCCAGCTCGTCAGACAGGGATGGGGATACGCAGTATTTT.

The V call is TRBV9, the J call TRBJ2-2; no clear D gene. V was clipped by 3 bases and J by 7 bases, with 19 bases between them. Germline CDR1 reads SGDLS; CDR2 reads YYNGEE. This CDR3 has 16 residues. The CDR3 loop is CASSARWQVLGGELFF. The CDR3 coding sequence is TGTGCCAGCAGCGCCCGGTGGCAGGTCCTTGGCGGGGAGCTGTTTTTT.

This clone appeared once. CDR3 sequence reads: CASSLGPAAALADTQYF. In DNA form, the CDR3 reads TGTGCCAGCAGCTTAGGTCCCGCAGCGGCTTTGGCAGATACGCAGTATTTT. The rearrangement joins TRBV7-2 to TRBJ2-3, with a weak D call TRBD2 (5 bases). CDR1 is SGHTA, CDR2 FQGNSA, per germline. With 1 base removed from V and 4 bases from J, the gap between germline ends came to 18 bases. CDR3 length: 17 amino acids.

The chain uses TRBV5-1 and TRBJ1-1, with TRBD1 as a possible D gene (5 bases). V was shortened by 4 bases and J by 2 bases, with 12 bases between the two germline ends. Germline CDR1 SGHRS, CDR2 YFSETQ. This CDR3 spans 14 amino acids. CDR3 sequence reads: CASSEKTANTEAFF. The DNA for the CDR3 is TGCGCCAGCAGCGAAAAGACAGCCAACACTGAAGCTTTCTTT.

The chain is built from TRBV15 and TRBJ1-1; D perhaps matches TRBD1 (5 bases). Trimming cost V 6 bases and J 5 bases, with 16 bases left between them. The germline CDR1 and CDR2 sequences are LNHNV and YYDKDF (reference sequence). The CDR3 spans 14 residues. DNA of the CDR3: TGTGCCACCAGGGGACGCGGCCGGGGGACTGAAGCTTTCTTT. Its translation: CATRGRGRGTEAFF. The full variable domain, its missing parts supplied by reference TRBV15 and TRBJ1-1, is DAMVIQNPRYQVTQFGKPVTLSCSQTLNHNVMYWYQQKSSQAPKLLFHYYDKDFNNEADTPDNFQSRRPNTSFCFLDIRSPGLGDTAMYLCATRGRGRGTEAFFGQGTRLTVV.

The rearrangement links TRBV5-1 to TRBJ1-1, with a weak D call TRBD1 (5 bases). CDR3 size: 12 residues. The ends were cut back, 2 bases at V and 12 bases at J, with 14 bases in the middle. CDR1 and CDR2 (germline): SGHRS, YFSETQ. Here the CDR3 DNA reads TGCGCCAGCAGCTTCGGAGAGGGGAGGACTTTCTTT. This encodes CASSFGEGRTFF.

The chain links TRBV7-9 to TRBJ2-1; 7 bases align to TRBD2. V gave up 3 bases and J gave up 4 bases; unmatched junction bases: 3. The germline gives CDR1 SEHNR, CDR2 FQNEAQ (reference sequence). The CDR3 covers 14 residues. CDR3 bases: TGTGCCAGCAGCTTGGCGGGGGTATACAATGAGCAGTTCTTC. Protein sequence: CASSLAGVYNEQFF.

This chain links TRBV4-2 with TRBJ1-2; 9 positions match TRBD1. The CDR3 has 14 amino acids. The ends lost 1 base at V and 4 bases at J; junction bases unmatched: 1. In germline, CDR1 is LGHNA, CDR2 YNFKEQ. As DNA, the CDR3 is TGTGCCAGCAGCCAAGGGACAGGGGTCTATGGCTACACCTTC. It is translated as CASSQGTGVYGYTF.

In nucleotides, the CDR3 is TGTGCCAGCAGTTACTACGGGAAGGGCTACACCTTC. Translation: CASSYYGKGYTF. This chain links TRBV6-2 or TRBV6-3 with TRBJ1-2; D not resolved. From germline, CDR1 is MNHEY and CDR2 SVGEGT. CDR3 length: 12 residues. V lost 1 base and J 8 bases, leaving 8 bases between the germline ends.

This sequence joins TRBV27 and TRBJ2-7, with D tentatively TRBD1 (5 bases). The length of the CDR3 is 15 residues. Germline V gene sequence: CDR1 MNHEY, CDR2 SMNVEV (reference sequence). V was clipped by 5 bases and J by 2 bases, with 16 bases between them. The CDR3 nucleotides are TGTGCCAGCAGTGTAACCTGGGGCCCCACCTACGAGCAGTACTTC. Protein: CASSVTWGPTYEQYF.

This clone was picked up a small number of times. The CDR3 region has the DNA TGTGCCAGCGCGGGACTAGCGGGGGTGAAGTACTTC. It is translated as CASAGLAGVKYF. V and J are TRBV19 and TRBJ2-7, with TRBD2 identical over 14 bases. CDR3 length equals 12 residues. Looked up from germline, CDR1 is LNHDA and CDR2 is SQIVND (reference sequence). V gave up 9 bases and J gave up 11 bases; unmatched junction bases: 6.

The genes are TRBV2 and TRBJ2-1; 11 bases agree with TRBD2. The germline gives CDR1 SNHLY, CDR2 FYNNEI. Trimming at V came to 6 bases and at J to 4 bases, leaving 5 bases not matched to a gene. The CDR3 totals 15 residues. Here the CDR3 reads CASRRLAGSYNEQFF. CDR3 coding DNA: TGTGCCAGCAGGAGACTAGCGGGATCTTACAATGAGCAGTTCTTC. The full variable domain, with the rest looked up from reference TRBV2 and TRBJ2-1, is EPEVTQTPSHQVTQMGQEVILRCVPISNHLYFYWYRQILGQKVEFLVSFYNNEISEKSEIFDDQFSVERPDGSNFTLKIRSTKLEDSAMYFCASRRLAGSYNEQFFGPGTRLTVL.

This chain joins TRBV10-1 and TRBJ2-7, with 15 positions matching TRBD2. Germline-derived CDR1 and CDR2 are WNHNN and SYGVQD (reference sequence). V shed 2 bases, J shed 4 bases, and the junction held 6 bases outside the gene matches. This CDR3 region has 17 residues. CDR3 DNA: TGCGCCAGCAGTGAGGGACTAGCGGGGGGGCTTAGGTACGAGCAGTACGTC. Encoded protein: CASSEGLAGGLRYEQYV.

This sequence joins TRBV7-2 and TRBJ1-1; D might be TRBD1 (6 bases). Germline CDR1 is SGHTA and CDR2 is FQGNSA. The CDR3 is 15 residues long. V lost 4 bases and J lost 0, with 12 bases in between. The CDR3 region has the DNA TGTGCCAGCAGCTGGGGGGGACAACTGAACACTGAAGCTTTCTTT. It specifies CASSWGGQLNTEAFF. Using reference TRBV7-2 and TRBJ1-1 for the parts outside the CDR3, the full variable domain is GAGVSQSPSNKVTEKGKDVELRCDPISGHTALYWYRQSLGQGLEFLIYFQGNSAPDKSGLPSDRFSAERTGGSVSTLTIQRTQQEDSAVYLCASSWGGQLNTEAFFGQGTRLTVV.

The sample holds one count of this clone. The chain is built from TRBV10-1 and TRBJ1-3; TRBD1 matches 7 bases. V lost 11 bases to trimming and J lost 3 bases; unmatched junction nucleotides: 22. There are 18 residues in the CDR3. Germline V gene sequence: CDR1 WNHNN, CDR2 SYGVQD (reference sequence). CDR3 coding DNA: TGCGCCTATACACGGGACAGTTCTTTTCCCACCCTTGGAAACACCATATATTTT. Translation: CAYTRDSSFPTLGNTIYF.

The chain carries TRBV9 and TRBJ1-6, with TRBD1 matching over 7 bases. With 3 bases clipped from V and 1 base from J, the junction kept 1 base outside the gene matches. The CDR3 totals 15 residues. Per the germline V gene, CDR1 is SGDLS and CDR2 is YYNGEE. CDR3 nucleotides: TGTGCCAGCAGCGGACAGGGTTCCTATAATTCACCCCTCCACTTT. Translated, it gives CASSGQGSYNSPLHF.

This clone was found once. The rearrangement links TRBV5-4 to TRBJ2-5; 14 nucleotides agree with TRBD2. Germline assignment: CDR1 SGHNT and CDR2 YYREEE (reference sequence). The V gene end was trimmed by 4 bases and the J gene end by 6 bases; junction bases not matched to a gene: 11. The CDR3 sequence is 17 residues long. The CDR3 coding sequence is TGTGCCAGCAGCCCGGGACTAGCGGGGGCCCTGGGTAAGACCCAGTACTTC. This codes for CASSPGLAGALGKTQYF.

This clone appeared a single time. V and J are TRBV18 and TRBJ1-1; 9 bases are a match to TRBD1. The V gene end was trimmed by 5 bases and the J gene end by 4 bases; junction bases not matched to a gene: 5. This CDR3 is built from 14 residues. Germline V gives CDR1 KGHSH, CDR2 LQKENI. The CDR3 loop is CASSDRDRVTEAFF. The CDR3 nucleotides are TGTGCCAGCTCAGACCGGGACAGGGTCACTGAAGCTTTCTTT.

This clone was detected a few times. CDR3 sequence: CASTRGQARSGNTIYF. CDR3 coding DNA: TGTGCCAGCACCCGAGGACAGGCCCGCTCTGGAAACACCATATATTTT. The chain uses TRBV5-6 and TRBJ1-3; 7 nucleotides line up with TRBD1. Germline V gives CDR1 SGHDT, CDR2 YYEEEE. There are 16 residues in the CDR3. The V and J ends lost 6 bases and 0 bases, in that order; junction bases with no gene match: 9. The full variable domain, in which reference TRBV5-6 and TRBJ1-3 provide the parts outside the CDR3, is DAGVTQSPTHLIKTRGQQVTLRCSPKSGHDTVSWYQQALGQGPQFIFQYYEEEERQRGNFPDRFSGHQFPNYSSELNVNALLLGDSALYLCASTRGQARSGNTIYFGEGSWLTVV.

The chain has TRBV5-4 and TRBJ2-3; 12 nucleotides align to TRBD2. The CDR3 is 19 residues long. Germline V lookup: CDR1 SGHNT, CDR2 YYREEE (reference sequence). V lost 6 bases to trimming and J lost 1 base; unmatched junction nucleotides: 15. CDR3 amino acids: CASTSRPSGGAGGTDTQYF. The CDR3 DNA reads as TGTGCCAGCACCTCACGACCTAGCGGGGGGGCAGGCGGCACAGATACGCAGTATTTT.